A single T cell receptor (beta chain) is shown here with its context. Its antigen remains unknown. V lost 9 bases to trimming and J lost 7 bases; unmatched junction nucleotides: 10. The CDR3 runs to 15 residues. The germline gives CDR1 LNHDA, CDR2 SQIVND (reference sequence). Method: immunoSEQ multiplex PCR; TCRdb's copy keeps in-frame clones and lacks some. The sample holds 150,000 to 200,000 clones, around nine tenths seen once. This specimen belongs to a study of T cell responses to AZD1222 COVID-19 vaccine. Whole-study findings and limits: After two AZD1222 doses, spike-specific TCR breadth and depth rose versus day 0.

The sample here was peripheral blood, taken on day 0 of AZD1222 vaccination. The receptor's source is an adult in good health. The genes are TRBV19 and TRBJ1-5, with 12 nucleotides matching TRBD1. Here the CDR3 DNA reads TGTGCCAGCATCCCGGGACAGGGGGCTCGACAGCCCCAGCATTTT. This translates into CASIPGQGARQPQHF.